The following is a T cell receptor (beta chain) sequence with its context. What it binds is unknown. This record belongs to a study of T cell responses to AZD1222 COVID-19 vaccine. Germline V CDR1 and CDR2: LGHDT, YNNKEL (reference sequence). The CDR3 extends over 15 amino acids. The V segment lost 4 bases and the J segment 0 bases; nucleotides outside the gene matches: 5. Sequencing used immunoSEQ multiplex PCR; TCRdb keeps in-frame clones, though not all of them. The data contain about 140,000 clones, 90% to 95% of them singletons. Study results and limitations: Nearly half of unique spike-specific TCRs reportedly avoided B.1.351 and B.1.1.7 mutated regions. There were repertoire samples only from the period after the peak T cell response.

The chain joins TRBV3-1 (or the pseudogene TRBV3-2) to TRBJ1-2; 7 nucleotides agree with TRBD1. The sequencing here drew on peripheral blood, taken 28 days after the second AZD1222 dose. This receptor was obtained from an adult who received the AZD1222 COVID-19 vaccine. The CDR3 DNA is TGTGCCAGCAGCCGGGGACAGTCTGCTAACTATGGCTACACCTTC. It encodes CASSRGQSANYGYTF.